This T cell receptor (beta chain) comes out of a study of shared T cell receptors in the human thymus (dated by TCRdb to about 2021). Study-wide context: The study investigated the way shared, self-reactive T-cell receptor alpha chains are produced in the human thymus.

Taken from cysteine to phenylalanine, the CDR3 has 17 residues. Only CDR3 DNA is held: 51 bases, read in frame from base 1. At the junction V is shortened by 5 bases and J by 0 bases; bases outside the gene matches: 11. The germline V gene (reference sequence) yields MNHEY for CDR1 and SMNVEV for CDR2. To prepare the library, the immunoSEQ multiplex PCR assay was applied. Entries here come from immuneACCESS through TCRdb and include only in-frame sequences with V and J called. Some clones fail to appear in such tables; in the studies checked, an unresolved V gene covers under half of the shortfall, and the cause of the remainder is unknown. The sample profile shows approximately 400,000 clones; 95% of them were found once. The ten largest clones add up to approximately 0.02% of the sample. Details on this clone: It has no known antigen specificity. There are no base qualities to consult, and no much larger clone falls within one base.

The sequencing input was thymocytes. The sequence derives from a human donor. The chain employs TRBV27 and TRBJ1-2, and 8 junctional nucleotides match TRBD1. The CDR3 amino acid sequence is: CASSLGQGNPSNYGYTF. The DNA reads as follows: TGTGCCAGCAGTCTCGGACAGGGCAACCCCTCTAACTATGGCTACACCTTC.